Below are 18 T cell receptor beta chains sequenced from a single sample in a study of CD8 T cells in ankylosing spondylitis (dated by TCRdb to between 2016 and 2019). Preparation of the library involved 5' RACE. Reads for this sample came from an Illumina HiSeq 2500. The public reads were reanalyzed by TCRdb: fastp trimming at Q25, MiXCR alignment, in-frame beta chains only. Duplicate CDR3 protein sequences are folded into a single record with the most common DNA and genes. Within this sample are 450,000 or so distinct CDR3 sequences, with 25% to 30% of them counted one time only. The biggest ten clones account for 0.89% of the sample. Their cognate antigens are unknown. The paper as a whole reports these results and caveats: A TCR beta motif of about 8 highly homologous amino acid variants appeared characteristic of blood from ankylosing spondylitis patients.

The sequenced material came from blood, either unsorted or a sorted T cell fraction (not recorded which). The receptor set was obtained from a male donor with ankylosing spondylitis.

V usage is TRBV11-1 and J usage is TRBJ2-3; tentative D call: TRBD2 (5 bases). In germline, CDR1 is SGHAT, CDR2 FQDESV (reference sequence). Deletions cut 5 bases from V and 0 bases from J, with 12 bases between. The CDR3 spans 15 residues. CDR3 in amino acids: CASSPSGGSTDTQYF. DNA of the CDR3: TGTGCCAGCAGCCCCTCGGGCGGGAGCACAGATACGCAGTATTTT.

This chain joins TRBV7-9 and TRBJ2-1, with a possible D match to TRBD2 (6 bases). Germline CDR1 is SEHNR and CDR2 is FQNEAQ (reference sequence). V was pared by 1 base and J by 8 bases, with 12 bases between. There are 14 residues in the CDR3. The CDR3 here is CASSLGGVYDEQFF. The CDR3 coding sequence is TGTGCCAGCAGCTTAGGCGGGGTCTATGATGAGCAGTTCTTC.

This clonotype was detected many times. The chain carries TRBV3-1 and TRBJ2-1; tentative D call: TRBD1 (6 bases). This CDR3 is built from 14 residues. Germline CDR1 and CDR2: LGHDT and YNNKEL (reference sequence). Trimming pared 4 bases from V and 6 bases from J, leaving 13 bases between. CDR3 DNA: TGTGCCAGCAGCCGTGGACAGAACCGCAATGAGCAGTTCTTC. It encodes CASSRGQNRNEQFF.

The V gene is TRBV3-1, the J gene TRBJ2-1; D unresolved. V was cut by 3 bases and J by 4 bases, with 10 bases left in between. Per germline, CDR1 LGHDT and CDR2 YNNKEL (reference sequence). The CDR3 covers 14 residues. The CDR3 DNA is TGTGCCAGCAGCCAGGACGACTGGTACAATGAGCAGTTCTTC. Its translation is CASSQDDWYNEQFF.

The V and J genes are TRBV20-1 and TRBJ1-2; TRBD1 is a possible D gene (6 bases). The V end lost 4 bases, the J end lost 5 bases, and 17 bases lay between the germline ends. Germline values: CDR1 DFQATT, CDR2 SNEGSKA (reference sequence). The CDR3 runs to 14 residues. In nucleotides, the CDR3 is TGCAGTGCTATTTATCCGGGGGGCGGGTATGGCTACACCTTC. Translation: CSAIYPGGGYGYTF.

V gene TRBV7-9 combines with J gene TRBJ2-1; 10 nucleotides match TRBD1. Germline lookup yields CDR1 SEHNR and CDR2 FQNEAQ (reference sequence). J was trimmed by 4 bases and V by 2 bases; bases with no gene match: 5. The CDR3 has 16 amino acids. CDR3 amino acids: CASSLKDRGIYNEQFF. The DNA of the CDR3 is TGTGCCAGCAGCTTAAAGGACAGGGGGATTTACAATGAGCAGTTCTTC. Combining the CDR3 with reference TRBV7-9 and TRBJ2-1 gives the whole variable domain DTGVSQNPRHKITKRGQNVTFRCDPISEHNRLYWYRQTLGQGPEFLTYFQNEAQLEKSRLLSDRFSAERPKGSFSTLEIQRTEQGDSAMYLCASSLKDRGIYNEQFFGPGTRLTVL.

The chain employs TRBV2 and TRBJ1-2, with a weak D call TRBD1 (5 bases). This CDR3 is 16 amino acids long. CDR1 is SNHLY, CDR2 FYNNEI, per germline. V lost 0 bases to trimming and J lost 4 bases, with 15 bases between them. CDR3 nucleotides: TGTGCCAGCAGTGAAGCTTCCAGGGATGGTTTCTATGGCTACACCTTC. It encodes CASSEASRDGFYGYTF.

CDR3 nucleotides: TGTGCCAGCAGCTTAGATCTAGCAGGGGGTTCCTACGAGCAGTACTTC. It specifies CASSLDLAGGSYEQYF. The chain recombines TRBV11-2 with TRBJ2-7; 7 nucleotides align to TRBD1. CDR3 size: 16 residues. The J segment lost 1 base and the V segment lost 0 bases, leaving 6 bases of the junction unmatched. Germline V lookup: CDR1 SGHAT, CDR2 FQNNGV.

This clonotype was picked up a small number of times. V and J are TRBV5-6 and TRBJ2-5, with TRBD2 matching over 8 bases. After removal of 2 bases from V and 1 base from J, the junction contained 4 bases not matched to a gene. The CDR3 consists of 15 residues. Germline CDR1 SGHDT, CDR2 YYEEEE. The DNA for the CDR3 is TGTGCCAGCAGCTTACTAGCGGTAACCCAAGAGACCCAGTACTTC. Protein sequence: CASSLLAVTQETQYF.

This clonotype turned up a few times. The gene calls are TRBV20-1 and TRBJ2-1; a possible D gene is TRBD2 (5 bases). Germline V gene data show CDR1 as DFQATT and CDR2 as SNEGSKA (reference sequence). This CDR3 is 12 amino acids long. CDR3 region: CSPTEAPDEQFF. The CDR3 DNA follows: TGCAGCCCGACGGAGGCCCCTGATGAGCAGTTCTTC.

This clonotype appeared a single time. J is TRBJ1-5 and V is TRBV25-1, with D perhaps TRBD1 (6 bases). The V end lost 4 bases, the J end lost 2 bases, and 12 bases lay between the germline ends. Germline V gene lookup returns CDR1 MGHDK and CDR2 SYGVNS. The CDR3 extends over 15 amino acids. The CDR3 protein is CASSGGGRGNQPQHF. CDR3 nucleotide sequence: TGTGCCAGCAGTGGAGGGGGTAGGGGCAATCAGCCCCAGCATTTT. The variable domain in full, with the rest retrieved from reference TRBV25-1 and TRBJ1-5, is EADIYQTPRYLVIGTGKKITLECSQTMGHDKMYWYQQDPGMELHLIHYSYGVNSTEKGDLSSESTVSRIRTEHFPLTLESARPSHTSQYLCASSGGGRGNQPQHFGDGTRLSIL.

The gene calls are TRBV2 and TRBJ2-7; D uncertain. Trimming shortened V by 7 bases and J by 1 base, and 11 bases separated the two germline ends. The V gene's germline CDR1 is SNHLY and CDR2 FYNNEI. CDR3 length equals 13 residues. This CDR3 is CASIDPRSYEQYF. In nucleotides, the CDR3 is TGTGCCAGCATAGACCCCCGGTCCTACGAGCAGTACTTC.

The chain has TRBV20-1 and TRBJ2-1, with 11 bases identical to TRBD2. CDR3 size: 15 residues. Germline values: CDR1 DFQATT, CDR2 SNEGSKA (reference sequence). V shed 3 bases, J shed 7 bases, and the junction held 8 bases outside the gene matches. As DNA, the CDR3 is TGCAGTGCTAGTCGTCGTAGCGGGAGGGGGAATGAGCAGTTCTTC. Translation gives CSASRRSGRGNEQFF.

A few counts support this clonotype. This chain joins TRBV20-1 and TRBJ2-1; TRBD2 matches 9 bases. Germline V CDR1 and CDR2: DFQATT, SNEGSKA (reference sequence). CDR3 size: 15 residues. The J segment lost 5 bases and the V segment lost 6 bases, leaving 11 bases of the junction unmatched. The CDR3 here is CSAKQSQRGDNEQFF. The CDR3 DNA sequence: TGCAGTGCCAAACAGTCGCAGCGGGGGGACAATGAGCAGTTCTTC.

In its sample, this clonotype was seen a few times. A clone one base away is much larger, so this may be a read error. The rearrangement joins TRBV5-1 to TRBJ1-5, with TRBD1 identical over 8 bases. The CDR3 is made up of 15 amino acids. The germline gives CDR1 SGHRS, CDR2 YFSETQ. This chain's CDR3 is CASSVGPGQASPQQF. CDR3 nucleotides: TGCGCCAGCAGCGTAGGACCGGGACAGGCCTCCCCCCAGCAATTT.

The rearrangement links TRBV4-1 to TRBJ2-1, with 9 bases matching TRBD1. Germline V gene sequence: CDR1 MGHRA, CDR2 YSYEKL. J lost 5 bases, V lost 1 base, and 12 bases had no gene match. CDR3 size: 18 residues. The CDR3: CASSQGSGGTGTNNEQFF. DNA for the CDR3: TGCGCCAGCAGCCAAGGGTCAGGGGGGACAGGGACCAACAATGAGCAGTTCTTC.

This sequence joins TRBV4-2 and TRBJ2-1; no definite D call. The CDR3 contains 13 residues. The germline V gene encodes CDR1 LGHNA and CDR2 YNFKEQ. Deletions cut 3 bases from V and 3 bases from J, with 6 bases between. CDR3 residues: CASSQWLYNEQFF. The CDR3 DNA follows: TGTGCCAGCAGCCAGTGGCTCTACAATGAGCAGTTCTTC.

This clonotype has only a few counts. This chain uses TRBV20-1 with TRBJ2-7; no definite D call. This CDR3 has 16 amino acids. The V gene lost 0 bases and the J gene lost 2 bases, with 17 bases spanning the gap. Germline CDR1 reads DFQATT; CDR2 reads SNEGSKA (reference sequence). DNA for the CDR3: TGCAGTGCTAGAGATCAACAGTCCTATTCCGCCTACGAGCAGTACTTC. Amino acid sequence: CSARDQQSYSAYEQYF.